Below, one T cell receptor (beta chain) is given with its context. It has no known antigen specificity. There are no base qualities to consult, and no much larger clone falls within one base. Whole blood was collected in K2EDTA tubes by collaborating institutions according to the institutions' own protocols. Collaborator samples were shipped for TCRbeta analysis as frozen whole blood, isolated PBMCs, or DNA extracted from either sample type. The immunoSEQ Assay, a bias-controlled multiplex PCR, was used to amplify TCRbeta CDR3 regions from genomic DNA. Under the source paper's analysis protocol: The number of nucleated cells in each sample was estimated by amplification of reference gene primers within the assay. Sequence reads were collapsed and filtered to measure the absolute abundance of every unique TCRbeta CDR3 rearrangement. Productive Simpson clonality was computed per sample as the square root of Simpson's diversity index over productive rearrangements. TCRdb holds this immuneACCESS table with in-frame rearrangements only. Some clones are missing; in checked studies, unresolved V genes explain under half, and the rest has no known cause. V and J calls plus clone size are reproduced from that table; the DNA served to infer D and trimming. A total of about 78,000 clones appear in this sample, 84% of them only once. The biggest ten clones account for 3.5% of the sample.

The data derive from a study of blood T cell repertoires in COVID-19 (TCRdb year 2020). Broadly, across the study: Samples covering the acute and convalescent phases of COVID-19 were provided by collaborators in the United States, Italy and Spain. The material from the prospective study consisted of cDNA or gDNA derived from T cells, B-cell-depleted T cells, or PBMCs. Deeply sampled blood TCRbeta repertoires from subjects exposed to, actively infected with, or recovered from COVID-19 were included in the dataset. A freely available public database, intended as a resource for researchers studying the immune response to SARS-CoV-2, is where the repertoires were released. The samples were drawn from two sources: the first 160 participants of the ongoing ImmuneRACE study, and fewer than 1,500 subjects contributed by 6 global collaborators. Nearly every sample came with metadata listing a de-identified subject ID, COVID-19 status, age in years and sex. Where available, HLA class I and class II types were obtained from metadata supplied by the sample provider rather than from assay-based typing.

From the cysteine up to the phenylalanine, the CDR3 has a length of 17 residues. Only the CDR3 DNA is retained, 51 bases long and in frame from the first base. Trimming takes 0 bases off V and 6 bases off J; junction bases not matched to a gene: 5. Reading the germline V gene gives CDR1 SGHNT and CDR2 YENEEA. Overall study results and their limits: The quantity of clinical and demographic metadata differed by source and by participant and was supplied without curation.

The material sequenced was peripheral blood. The chain was built from TRBV11-3 and TRBJ2-1; the junction holds 13 bases that match TRBD2. The sequence was obtained from a man aged 45 to 65 with acute or convalescent COVID-19. The CDR3 sequence is CASSLETGTSGINEQFF. The DNA sequence is given as TGTGCCAGCAGCTTAGAAACCGGGACTAGCGGGATCAATGAGCAGTTCTTC.